Listed below are T cell receptor beta chains from one sample, sequenced in a study of molecular identifiers for immune sequencing clone quantification. TCRdb re-derived calls from the PCR reads in MiXCR, one entry per CDR3 protein. The sample holds under 800,000 distinct CDR3 sequences, less than 30% seen once. What was sequenced was naive CD8+ T cells from blood, with Jurkat cell RNA spiked in. Every receptor here comes from a human donor in good health. Some libraries in this study had Jurkat cell RNA spiked in. The CDR3 runs from the conserved cysteine through the conserved F or W. D genes are given only for firm matches. Rows give clone size only sometimes, using once, few, many, or a class for an expanded clone.

clone_size	d_call	v_call	j_call	cdr3_aa	cdr3_nt
many	-	TRBV6-5	TRBJ2-2	CASSYGTGELFF	TGTGCCAGCAGTTACGGGACCGGGGAGCTGTTTTTT
once	-	TRBV6-5	TRBJ2-7	CASSYGGSGIYYEQYF	TGTGCCAGCAGTTATGGAGGGTCAGGGATTTACTACGAGCAGTACTTC
few	TRBD1	TRBV6-5	TRBJ1-1	CASSPGTGFDTEAFF	TGTGCCAGCAGCCCCGGGACAGGGTTTGACACTGAAGCTTTCTTT
many	-	TRBV27	TRBJ2-7	CASSSTGYHEQYF	TGTGCCAGCAGTTCGACAGGTTACCACGAGCAGTACTTC
-	-	TRBV11-2	TRBJ2-2	CASSYHPPGRAGELFF	TGTGCCAGCAGCTACCACCCTCCTGGTCGGGCCGGGGAGCTGTTTTTT
few	-	TRBV3-1	TRBJ2-7	CASSQDLVEISVSPRMLYEQYF	TGTGCCAGCAGCCAAGATTTGGTCGAGATCTCCGTTTCGCCTAGGATGCTATACGAGCAGTACTTC
-	-	TRBV11-2	TRBJ1-2	CASRDTTNYGYTF	TGTGCCAGCCGGGACACAACCAACTATGGCTACACCTTC
-	-	TRBV2	TRBJ2-7	CASSDSGASLSYEQYF	TGTGCCAGCAGTGATTCTGGGGCCTCCCTTTCCTACGAGCAGTACTTC
-	-	TRBV19	TRBJ1-1	CASSIFTEAFF	TGTGCCAGTAGTATATTTACTGAAGCTTTCTTT
few	-	TRBV27	TRBJ2-7	CASSFQRAYEQYF	TGTGCCAGCAGTTTCCAGCGGGCGTACGAGCAGTACTTC
-	-	TRBV29-1	TRBJ2-3	CSVEEGKGRYF	TGCAGCGTTGAAGAGGGTAAGGGGCGGTATTTC
few	TRBD2	TRBV27	TRBJ2-7	CASSLSLELAGAYEQYF	TGTGCCAGCAGTTTAAGTTTAGAACTAGCGGGAGCCTACGAGCAGTACTTC
-	-	TRBV21-1	TRBJ2-3	CASSKKGKTDTQYF	TGTGCCAGCAGCAAAAAGGGCAAGACAGATACGCAGTATTTT
-	TRBD1	TRBV7-9	TRBJ2-3	CASSTSGQGATDTQYF	TGTGCCAGCAGCACCTCGGGACAGGGCGCCACAGATACGCAGTATTTT
many	-	TRBV9	TRBJ2-2	CASSRETGELFF	TGTGCCAGCAGTCGAGAAACCGGGGAGCTGTTTTTT
many	-	TRBV4-2	TRBJ2-3	CASSQETEPASTDTQYF	TGTGCCAGCAGCCAAGAGACTGAGCCTGCTAGCACAGATACGCAGTATTTT
few	-	TRBV27	TRBJ2-3	CASSYNRDPADTQYF	TGTGCCAGCAGTTACAACCGGGACCCCGCCGATACGCAGTATTTT
few	-	TRBV19	TRBJ2-5	CAREQGRFKTQYF	TGTGCCAGGGAACAGGGACGGTTTAAGACCCAGTACTTC
-	TRBD2	TRBV6-2/TRBV6-3	TRBJ2-3	CASSYSSGWLAGESSTDTQYF	TGTGCCAGCAGTTACTCGAGTGGGTGGCTAGCGGGGGAGTCTAGCACAGATACGCAGTATTTT
-	TRBD2	TRBV29-1	TRBJ2-1	CSVEGLAPRVNEQFF	TGCAGCGTTGAGGGACTAGCTCCAAGGGTAAATGAGCAGTTCTTC
many	-	TRBV29-1	TRBJ2-7	CSVEDLDRSYEQYF	TGCAGCGTTGAAGATTTGGACAGATCCTACGAGCAGTACTTC
-	-	TRBV4-1	TRBJ1-5	CASSQDGGRAGNQPQHF	TGCGCCAGCAGCCAAGATGGTGGACGAGCAGGCAATCAGCCCCAGCATTTT
-	-	TRBV5-5	TRBJ2-1	CASSLASSAEQFF	TGTGCCAGCAGCTTGGCCTCGTCCGCTGAGCAGTTCTTC
many	-	TRBV15	TRBJ1-5	CATSRGRGSGNQPQHF	TGTGCCACCAGCAGAGGTAGGGGGTCTGGCAATCAGCCCCAGCATTTT
-	-	TRBV19	TRBJ1-4	CDSSIHSATNEKLFF	TGTGACAGTAGTATCCACAGCGCAACTAATGAAAAACTGTTTTTT
-	TRBD2	TRBV28	TRBJ2-3	CASSLPTSGSTDTQYF	TGTGCCAGCAGTTTACCGACTAGCGGCAGCACAGATACGCAGTATTTT
-	-	TRBV19	TRBJ2-2	CASTVAPGELFF	TGTGCCAGTACTGTTGCGCCCGGGGAGCTGTTTTTT
few	-	TRBV12-3/TRBV12-4	TRBJ2-5	CASSDALGPKRETQYF	TGTGCCAGCAGTGACGCCCTGGGTCCAAAAAGGGAGACCCAGTACTTC
-	TRBD1	TRBV7-9	TRBJ1-1	CASSKPGQGNTEAFF	TGTGCCAGCAGCAAACCGGGACAGGGAAACACTGAAGCTTTCTTT
-	-	TRBV9	TRBJ1-4	CASSPAGVAAPLFF	TGTGCCAGCAGCCCGGCGGGGGTCGCGGCCCCCCTGTTTTTT
-	-	TRBV19	TRBJ2-3	CASSMTAPGSTSYGDTQYF	TGTGCCAGTAGTATGACCGCCCCCGGCTCGACAAGCTATGGAGATACGCAGTATTTT
-	-	TRBV6-2/TRBV6-3	TRBJ2-6	CASSYGTYTSGANVLTF	TGTGCCAGCAGTTACGGGACATACACCTCTGGGGCCAACGTCCTGACTTTC
few	-	TRBV4-3	TRBJ1-6	CASSQDNQGRGYNSPLHF	TGCGCCAGCAGCCAAGATAATCAGGGAAGGGGCTATAATTCACCCCTCCACTTT
-	TRBD1	TRBV7-9	TRBJ1-1	CASSATDRGSPEAFF	TGTGCCAGCAGCGCAACGGACAGGGGATCGCCTGAAGCTTTCTTT
-	-	TRBV5-1	TRBJ2-1	CASSTDSYSYNEQFF	TGCGCCAGCAGCACGGACAGTTACTCCTACAATGAGCAGTTCTTC
-	-	TRBV12-5	TRBJ2-6	CASGLTTQPGANILTF	TGTGCTAGTGGTTTGACAACCCAACCTGGGGCCAACATCCTAACTTTC
few	-	TRBV4-3	TRBJ2-3	CASSQAYTDPTDTQYF	TGCGCCAGCAGCCAAGCTTACACGGACCCGACAGATACGCAGTATTTT
-	-	TRBV19	TRBJ1-6	CASSPTGLSNSPLHF	TGTGCCAGTAGTCCAACAGGGCTTTCTAATTCACCCCTCCACTTT
-	TRBD2	TRBV7-8	TRBJ2-7	CASSSRAGGGTYEQYF	TGTGCCAGCAGCTCCAGGGCCGGGGGAGGGACCTACGAGCAGTACTTC
many	-	TRBV6-5	TRBJ2-7	CASCPNTRGSVSEQYF	TGTGCCAGCTGTCCAAACACCCGAGGGAGTGTCAGCGAGCAGTACTTC
many	-	TRBV14	TRBJ2-5	CASSQDSETQYF	TGTGCCAGCAGCCAAGATTCCGAGACCCAGTACTTC
-	TRBD2	TRBV13	TRBJ2-1	CASSPSGLAGGYEQFF	TGTGCCAGCAGCCCCTCAGGACTAGCGGGGGGTTATGAGCAGTTCTTC
many	-	TRBV5-1	TRBJ2-3	CASSLAPGLDTQYF	TGCGCCAGCAGCTTGGCCCCGGGACTGGATACGCAGTATTTT
few	-	TRBV19	TRBJ2-2	CASRRTANTGELFF	TGTGCCAGTAGGAGGACGGCGAACACCGGGGAGCTGTTTTTT
-	TRBD2	TRBV7-9	TRBJ2-3	CASSLERREDIDTQYF	TGTGCCAGCAGCTTAGAAAGGCGGGAGGATATAGATACGCAGTATTTT
few	-	TRBV7-9	TRBJ1-1	CASSLVFEGAEAFF	TGTGCCAGCAGCTTAGTTTTTGAAGGGGCTGAAGCTTTCTTT